Listed below are T cell receptor beta chains from one sample, sequenced in a study of blood T cell repertoires in COVID-19. Only in-frame clones appear in the TCRdb table, and some are missing; sequencing was by immunoSEQ multiplex PCR. Of fewer than 350,000 clones in the sample, more than 85% were seen once. Sequences were obtained from peripheral blood. These receptors came from a man aged 40-50 years with acute or convalescent COVID-19. Both conserved end residues are trimmed from each CDR3. Rows may omit the clone size; those that give it use once, few, many or a size class.

CDR3aa: ASSLSYNSPLH
j_gene: TRBJ1-6
v_gene: TRBV12-3/TRBV12-4
abundance: -

CDR3aa: ASSSSEAYEQY
j_gene: TRBJ2-7
v_gene: TRBV7-9
abundance: -

CDR3aa: ASSPPGREGSYEQY
j_gene: TRBJ2-7
v_gene: TRBV28
abundance: -

CDR3aa: ASSGRDRGLPGGYT
j_gene: TRBJ1-2
v_gene: TRBV9
abundance: once

CDR3aa: ASAPRRPATYEQY
j_gene: TRBJ2-7
v_gene: TRBV2
abundance: few

CDR3aa: ASSEWGQGSYEQY
j_gene: TRBJ2-7
v_gene: TRBV6-1
abundance: -

CDR3aa: ASSGDPGNQPQH
j_gene: TRBJ1-5
v_gene: TRBV9
abundance: -

CDR3aa: ASSEGLVGYNEQF
j_gene: TRBJ2-1
v_gene: TRBV19
abundance: -

CDR3aa: ASSPDRERYRLEQY
j_gene: TRBJ2-7
v_gene: TRBV5-5
abundance: -

CDR3aa: ASSPGQGPSSGNTIY
j_gene: TRBJ1-3
v_gene: TRBV18
abundance: -

CDR3aa: AIGTGFTGELF
j_gene: TRBJ2-2
v_gene: TRBV10-3
abundance: -

CDR3aa: ASSFQGANTEAF
j_gene: TRBJ1-1
v_gene: TRBV27
abundance: once

CDR3aa: ASSLGTGKETQY
j_gene: TRBJ2-5
v_gene: TRBV5-1
abundance: -

CDR3aa: ASSPNVRVDYGYT
j_gene: TRBJ1-2
v_gene: TRBV14
abundance: -

CDR3aa: AGQGKLF
j_gene: TRBJ1-4
v_gene: TRBV30
abundance: -

CDR3aa: ASSLGLAGNTGELF
j_gene: TRBJ2-2
v_gene: TRBV5-1
abundance: -

CDR3aa: ASREQNSMYTQY
j_gene: TRBJ2-3
v_gene: TRBV19
abundance: -

CDR3aa: APGQFSGNTIY
j_gene: TRBJ1-3
v_gene: TRBV2
abundance: few

CDR3aa: ASSFTRGNTIY
j_gene: TRBJ1-3
v_gene: TRBV11-3
abundance: -

CDR3aa: ASSVSYSSYEQY
j_gene: TRBJ2-7
v_gene: TRBV9
abundance: -